This T cell receptor beta chain was recorded in a study of early T cells in non-severe SARS-CoV-2 infection. At the level of the study: Unpaired chains resulted from sequencing bulk RNA of unsorted whole blood. Study-wide results and limits: In VDJdb matching, anti-spike CD8 responses were favored while private and CD4 specificities went missing.

The germline CDR1 and CDR2 sequences are MNHEY and SVGAGI. The germline V and J ends were trimmed by 5 bases and 3 bases, with 8 bases remaining between them. CDR3 length: 13 residues. This clonotype came up many times. Its antigen is currently unknown. Individual cDNA molecules received unique molecular identifiers during library preparation. TCRdb reprocessed the 5' RACE reads via MiXCR and lists one record per CDR3 protein. Of more than 50,000 distinct CDR3 sequences listed, 5.5% to 6.5% are singletons. The material sequenced was whole blood. The TCR originated in an adult who was a healthcare worker with PCR-confirmed SARS-CoV-2 infection or an uninfected control (not recorded which). The chain couples TRBV6-5 to TRBJ1-5; D not certain. CDR3 bases: TGTGCCAGCAGTCGGAGGAACAATCAGCCCCAGCATTTT. It translates to CASSRRNNQPQHF.